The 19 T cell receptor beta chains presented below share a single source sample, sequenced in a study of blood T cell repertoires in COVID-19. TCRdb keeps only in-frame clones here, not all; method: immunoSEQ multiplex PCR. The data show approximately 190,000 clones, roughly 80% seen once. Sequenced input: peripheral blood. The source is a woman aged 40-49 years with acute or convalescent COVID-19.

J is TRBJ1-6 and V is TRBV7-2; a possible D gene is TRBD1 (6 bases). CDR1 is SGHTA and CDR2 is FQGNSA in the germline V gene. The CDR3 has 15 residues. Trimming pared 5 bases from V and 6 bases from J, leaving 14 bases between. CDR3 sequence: CASSRPGQFNSPLHF. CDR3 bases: TGTGCCAGCAGCCGCCCCGGACAGTTTAATTCACCCCTCCACTTT.

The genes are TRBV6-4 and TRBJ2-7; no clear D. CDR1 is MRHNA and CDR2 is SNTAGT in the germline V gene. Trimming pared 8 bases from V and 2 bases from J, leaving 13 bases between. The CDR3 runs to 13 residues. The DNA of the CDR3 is TGTGCCAGCGGGCAAATTAACACCTACGAGCAGTACTTC. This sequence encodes CASGQINTYEQYF.

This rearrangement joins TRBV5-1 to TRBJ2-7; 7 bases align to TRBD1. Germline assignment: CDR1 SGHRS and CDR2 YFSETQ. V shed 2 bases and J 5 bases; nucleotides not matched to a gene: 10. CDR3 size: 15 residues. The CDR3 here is CASSFRQGFPHEQYF. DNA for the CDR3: TGCGCCAGCAGCTTCAGACAGGGTTTTCCCCACGAGCAGTACTTC.

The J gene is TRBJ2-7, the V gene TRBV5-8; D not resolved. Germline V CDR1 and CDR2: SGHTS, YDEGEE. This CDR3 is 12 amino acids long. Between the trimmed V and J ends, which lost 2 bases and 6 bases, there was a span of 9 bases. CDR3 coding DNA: TGTGCCAGCAGCTTACGGGTAACCGAGCAGTACTTC. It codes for CASSLRVTEQYF.

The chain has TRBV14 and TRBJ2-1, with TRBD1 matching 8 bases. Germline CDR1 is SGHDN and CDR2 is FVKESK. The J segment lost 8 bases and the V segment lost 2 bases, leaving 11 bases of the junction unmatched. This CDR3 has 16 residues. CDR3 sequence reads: CASSQYPRGPRDEQFF. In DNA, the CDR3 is TGTGCCAGCAGCCAATACCCCAGGGGGCCGAGGGATGAGCAGTTCTTC.

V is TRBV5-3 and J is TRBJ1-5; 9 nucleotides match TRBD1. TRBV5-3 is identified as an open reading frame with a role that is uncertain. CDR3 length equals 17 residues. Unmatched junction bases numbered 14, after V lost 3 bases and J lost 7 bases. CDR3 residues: CARSSRHHRGPEQPQHF. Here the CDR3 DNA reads TGTGCCAGAAGCTCAAGACACCACAGGGGGCCAGAGCAGCCCCAGCATTTT.

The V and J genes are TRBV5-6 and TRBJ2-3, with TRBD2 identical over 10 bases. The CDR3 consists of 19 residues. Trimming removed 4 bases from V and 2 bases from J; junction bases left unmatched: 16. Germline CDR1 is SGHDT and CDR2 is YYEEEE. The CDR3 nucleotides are TGTGCCAGCAGCCAGGGACTAGCGTCTGCATTAGGGGCCACAGATACGCAGTATTTT. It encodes CASSQGLASALGATDTQYF.

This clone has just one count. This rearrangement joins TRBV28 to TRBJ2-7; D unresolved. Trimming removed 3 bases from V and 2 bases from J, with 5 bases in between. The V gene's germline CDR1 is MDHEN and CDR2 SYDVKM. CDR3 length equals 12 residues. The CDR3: CASSFAAYEQYF. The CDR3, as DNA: TGTGCCAGCAGTTTCGCAGCCTACGAGCAGTACTTC. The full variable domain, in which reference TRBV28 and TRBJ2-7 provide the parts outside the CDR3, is DVKVTQSSRYLVKRTGEKVFLECVQDMDHENMFWYRQDPGLGLRLIYFSYDVKMKEKGDIPEGYSVSREKKERFSLILESASTNQTSMYLCASSFAAYEQYFGPGTRLTVT.

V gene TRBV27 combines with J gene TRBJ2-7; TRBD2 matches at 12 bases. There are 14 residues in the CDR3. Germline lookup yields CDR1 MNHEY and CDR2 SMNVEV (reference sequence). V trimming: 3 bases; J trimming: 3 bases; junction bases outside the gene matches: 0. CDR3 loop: CASSLGLAGYEQYF. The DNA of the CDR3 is TGTGCCAGCAGTTTGGGACTAGCGGGCTACGAGCAGTACTTC.

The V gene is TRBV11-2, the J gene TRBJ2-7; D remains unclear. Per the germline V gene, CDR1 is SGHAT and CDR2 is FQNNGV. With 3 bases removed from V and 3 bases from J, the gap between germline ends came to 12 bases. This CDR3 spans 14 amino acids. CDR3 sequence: CASSFSPLSYEQYF. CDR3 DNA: TGTGCCAGCAGCTTTAGCCCCCTTAGCTACGAGCAGTACTTC.

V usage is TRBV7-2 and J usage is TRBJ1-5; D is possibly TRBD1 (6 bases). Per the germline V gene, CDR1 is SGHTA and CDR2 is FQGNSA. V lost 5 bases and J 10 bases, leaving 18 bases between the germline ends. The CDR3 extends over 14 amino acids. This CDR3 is CASSPGHKRSPQHF. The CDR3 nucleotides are TGTGCCAGCAGCCCGGGACACAAAAGGTCCCCCCAGCATTTT.

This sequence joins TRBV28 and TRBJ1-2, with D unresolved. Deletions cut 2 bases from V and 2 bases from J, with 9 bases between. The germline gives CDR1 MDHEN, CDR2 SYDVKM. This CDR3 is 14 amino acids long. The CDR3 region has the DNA TGTGCCAGCAGTTTACACGGGGAAAACTATGGCTACACCTTC. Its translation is CASSLHGENYGYTF.

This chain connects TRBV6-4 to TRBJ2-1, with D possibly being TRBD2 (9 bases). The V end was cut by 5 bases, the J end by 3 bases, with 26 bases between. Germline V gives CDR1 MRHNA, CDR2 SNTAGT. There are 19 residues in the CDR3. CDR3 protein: CASSQSFLAGQALYNEQFF. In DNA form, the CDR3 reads TGTGCCAGCAGTCAATCCTTTCTAGCGGGACAGGCCCTCTACAATGAGCAGTTCTTC.

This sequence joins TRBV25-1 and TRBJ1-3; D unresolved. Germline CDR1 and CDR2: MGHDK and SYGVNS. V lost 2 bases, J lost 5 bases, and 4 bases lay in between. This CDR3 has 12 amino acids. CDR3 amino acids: CASSEQRNTIYF. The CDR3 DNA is TGTGCCAGCAGTGAACAGAGAAACACCATATATTTT.

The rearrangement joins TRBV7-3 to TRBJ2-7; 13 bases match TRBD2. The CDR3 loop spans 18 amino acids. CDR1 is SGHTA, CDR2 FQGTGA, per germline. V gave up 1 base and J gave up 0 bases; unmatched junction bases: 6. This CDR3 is CASSLKGTSGDLSYEQYF. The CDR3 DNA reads TGTGCCAGCAGCTTAAAGGGGACTAGCGGGGATCTCTCCTACGAGCAGTACTTC.

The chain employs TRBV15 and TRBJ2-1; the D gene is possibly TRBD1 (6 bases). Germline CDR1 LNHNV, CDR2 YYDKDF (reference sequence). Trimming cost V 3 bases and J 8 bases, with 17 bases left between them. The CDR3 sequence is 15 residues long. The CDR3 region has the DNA TGTGCCACCAGCAGGGCTTCGGGCCGGACAGATGAGCAGTTCTTC. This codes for CATSRASGRTDEQFF. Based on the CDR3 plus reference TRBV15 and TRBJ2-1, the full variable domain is DAMVIQNPRYQVTQFGKPVTLSCSQTLNHNVMYWYQQKSSQAPKLLFHYYDKDFNNEADTPDNFQSRRPNTSFCFLDIRSPGLGDTAMYLCATSRASGRTDEQFFGPGTRLTVL.

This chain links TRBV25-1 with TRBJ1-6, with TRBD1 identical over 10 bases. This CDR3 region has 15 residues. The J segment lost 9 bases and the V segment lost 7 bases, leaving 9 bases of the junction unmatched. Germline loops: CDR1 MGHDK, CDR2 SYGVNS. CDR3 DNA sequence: TGTGCCAGCACCTCGTCCGGGACAGGGGTTTCACCCCTCCACTTT. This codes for CASTSSGTGVSPLHF.

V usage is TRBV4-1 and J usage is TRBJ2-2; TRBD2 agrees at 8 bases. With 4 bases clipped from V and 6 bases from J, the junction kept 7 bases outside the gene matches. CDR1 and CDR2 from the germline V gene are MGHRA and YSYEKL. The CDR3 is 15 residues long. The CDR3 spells CASSPLAGSAGELFF. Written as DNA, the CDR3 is TGCGCCAGCAGCCCGTTAGCGGGAAGCGCCGGGGAGCTGTTTTTT.

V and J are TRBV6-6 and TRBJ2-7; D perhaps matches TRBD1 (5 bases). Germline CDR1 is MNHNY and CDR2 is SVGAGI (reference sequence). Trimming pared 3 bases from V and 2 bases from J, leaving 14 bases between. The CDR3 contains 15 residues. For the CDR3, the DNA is TGTGCCAGCAGTTATACGACAGATCATGCCTACGAGCAGTACTTC. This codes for CASSYTTDHAYEQYF.